This is a list of T cell receptor beta chains from one sample in a study of blood T cell repertoires in COVID-19. Measured with immunoSEQ multiplex PCR; TCRdb has only the in-frame clones, and not every one. The table shows approximately 200,000 clones, with roughly 94% occurring only once. Sequenced material: peripheral blood. The receptor source for this set is a man aged 25-45 years with COVID-19, enrolled during active disease. Each CDR3 is given with its conserved first and last residue. The D gene is left open where the match is weak. Not every row has a clone size; where given, it reads once, few, many or a size class.

CDR3 protein: CASSDNRGGGEQYF
D gene: TRBD1
clone size: .
CDR3 length: 14
V gene: TRBV4-1

CDR3 protein: CASSQVGMDRRDQPQHF
D gene: TRBD1
clone size: .
CDR3 length: 17
V gene: TRBV4-1

CDR3 protein: CASKGGSNTGELFF
D gene: .
clone size: .
CDR3 length: 14
V gene: TRBV5-1

CDR3 protein: CASSLDGVPGQDYGYTF
D gene: TRBD1
clone size: .
CDR3 length: 17
V gene: TRBV5-1

CDR3 protein: CASSRGGTVGDYTF
D gene: TRBD1
clone size: .
CDR3 length: 14
V gene: TRBV18

CDR3 protein: CASSYRTVSNQPQHF
D gene: .
clone size: .
CDR3 length: 15
V gene: TRBV6-2/TRBV6-3

CDR3 protein: CASSVLSGSSMNTEAFF
D gene: .
clone size: .
CDR3 length: 17
V gene: TRBV9

CDR3 protein: CASRSGTGTEAFF
D gene: TRBD1
clone size: .
CDR3 length: 13
V gene: TRBV19

CDR3 protein: CASSLGDRDEKLFF
D gene: TRBD1
clone size: .
CDR3 length: 14
V gene: TRBV5-4

CDR3 protein: CASSKDRGMNTEAFF
D gene: TRBD1
clone size: .
CDR3 length: 15
V gene: TRBV13

CDR3 protein: CASSSRQGATEAFF
D gene: TRBD1
clone size: .
CDR3 length: 14
V gene: TRBV7-9

CDR3 protein: CASSQVRSSGDTQYF
D gene: TRBD2
clone size: .
CDR3 length: 15
V gene: TRBV3-1/TRBV3-2

CDR3 protein: CASSEASEGQTVGYTF
D gene: TRBD1
clone size: .
CDR3 length: 16
V gene: TRBV6-1

CDR3 protein: CASSEERGGNTEAFF
D gene: .
clone size: .
CDR3 length: 15
V gene: TRBV6-1

CDR3 protein: CASHARGKEGAKNIQYF
D gene: .
clone size: few
CDR3 length: 17
V gene: TRBV19

CDR3 protein: CASSWTGGQRGGPDTQYF
D gene: .
clone size: .
CDR3 length: 18
V gene: TRBV11-2

CDR3 protein: CASSPWTGPETQYF
D gene: TRBD1
clone size: .
CDR3 length: 14
V gene: TRBV3-1/TRBV3-2

CDR3 protein: CASSVVSGSYEQYF
D gene: .
clone size: .
CDR3 length: 14
V gene: TRBV9

CDR3 protein: CASSLGVGGFNTGELFF
D gene: .
clone size: once
CDR3 length: 17
V gene: TRBV7-2

CDR3 protein: CASSPTGGHTEAFF
D gene: TRBD1
clone size: .
CDR3 length: 14
V gene: TRBV2

CDR3 protein: CASRFGGDVEQYF
D gene: TRBD2
clone size: once
CDR3 length: 13
V gene: TRBV6-5

CDR3 protein: CASSVRLATDTQYF
D gene: TRBD2
clone size: .
CDR3 length: 14
V gene: TRBV9

CDR3 protein: CASSLASGAGDTQYF
D gene: TRBD2
clone size: .
CDR3 length: 15
V gene: TRBV11-1

CDR3 protein: CASSTQTGSGANVLTF
D gene: TRBD1
clone size: .
CDR3 length: 16
V gene: TRBV19

CDR3 protein: CASSFASTYYEQYF
D gene: .
clone size: .
CDR3 length: 14
V gene: TRBV27

CDR3 protein: CASSLTENYGYTF
D gene: .
clone size: .
CDR3 length: 13
V gene: TRBV13

CDR3 protein: CATSDHGTENTGELFF
D gene: TRBD1
clone size: once
CDR3 length: 16
V gene: TRBV24-1

CDR3 protein: CAWGTDYGYTF
D gene: TRBD1
clone size: .
CDR3 length: 11
V gene: TRBV30

CDR3 protein: CATIGQTNTEAFF
D gene: .
clone size: once
CDR3 length: 13
V gene: TRBV5-1

CDR3 protein: CASSFDPGPYEQYF
D gene: .
clone size: .
CDR3 length: 14
V gene: TRBV11-2

CDR3 protein: CAWNTLAGGVFF
D gene: TRBD2
clone size: .
CDR3 length: 12
V gene: TRBV30